In this sample, the clone carrying this T cell receptor beta chain turned up once. Per the authors' pipeline: Reference gene primer amplification gave nucleated cell count estimates. The assay was immunoSEQ multiplex PCR, and TCRdb's table has in-frame clones only and misses some. Clonal size and the V and J genes are those of that table, whereas D and trimming came from the DNA. The table records roughly 140,000 clones, around 88% of them present only once. The V end was cut by 7 bases, the J end by 7 bases, with 19 bases between. This CDR3 is 14 amino acids long. CDR1 is SQVTM, CDR2 ANQGSEA, per germline. These data come from a study of blood T cell repertoires in COVID-19. Study background: Nucleic acid was either cDNA or gDNA, and it came from T cells, B-cell-depleted T cells, or PBMCs.

The receptor's source is a human donor in a cohort sampled during active COVID-19. The chain joins TRBV29-1 to TRBJ1-4; maybe TRBD1 (5 bases). Sample: peripheral blood. The CDR3, as DNA: TGCAGCGGACTCATAGCAGGGATTGGTGAAAAACTGTTTTTT. It is translated as CSGLIAGIGEKLFF.